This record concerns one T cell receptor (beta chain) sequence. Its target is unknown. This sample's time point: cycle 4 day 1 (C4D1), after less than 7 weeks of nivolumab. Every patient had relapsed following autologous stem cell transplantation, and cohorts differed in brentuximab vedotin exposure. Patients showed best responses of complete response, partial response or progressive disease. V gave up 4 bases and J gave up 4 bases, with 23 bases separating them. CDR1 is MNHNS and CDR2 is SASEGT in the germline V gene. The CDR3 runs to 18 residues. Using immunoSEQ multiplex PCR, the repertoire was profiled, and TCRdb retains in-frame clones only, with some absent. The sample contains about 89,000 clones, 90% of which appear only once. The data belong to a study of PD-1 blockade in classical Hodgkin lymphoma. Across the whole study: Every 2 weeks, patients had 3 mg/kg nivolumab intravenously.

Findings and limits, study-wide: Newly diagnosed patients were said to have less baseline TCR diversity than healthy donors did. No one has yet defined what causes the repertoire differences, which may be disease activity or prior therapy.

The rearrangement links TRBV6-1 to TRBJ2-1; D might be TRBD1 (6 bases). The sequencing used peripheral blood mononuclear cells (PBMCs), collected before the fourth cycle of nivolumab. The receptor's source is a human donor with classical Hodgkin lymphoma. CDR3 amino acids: CASSVPPGQPKEYNEQFF. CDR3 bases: TGTGCCAGCAGTGTACCCCCAGGACAGCCCAAGGAGTACAATGAGCAGTTCTTC.